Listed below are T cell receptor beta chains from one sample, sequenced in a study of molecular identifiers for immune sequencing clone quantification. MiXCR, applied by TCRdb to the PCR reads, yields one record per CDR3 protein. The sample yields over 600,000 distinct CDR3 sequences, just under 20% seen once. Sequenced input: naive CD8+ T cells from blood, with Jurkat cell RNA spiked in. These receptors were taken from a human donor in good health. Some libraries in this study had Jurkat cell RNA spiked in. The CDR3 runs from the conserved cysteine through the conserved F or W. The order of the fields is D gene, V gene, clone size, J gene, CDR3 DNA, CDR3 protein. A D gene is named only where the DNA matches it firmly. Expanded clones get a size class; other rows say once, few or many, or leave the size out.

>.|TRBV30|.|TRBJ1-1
TGTGCCTGGAGTCCCCTAGGACTAGGCCTTGAAGCTTTCTTT
CAWSPLGLGLEAFF
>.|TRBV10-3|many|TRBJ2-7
TGTGCCATCAGTGGGGAGCCCAACTCCTACGAGCAGTACTTC
CAISGEPNSYEQYF
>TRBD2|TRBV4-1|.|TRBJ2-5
TGCGCCAGCAGCCACCAAGGTCCACTAGCGGGAGCGGTCCAAGAGACCCAGTACTTC
CASSHQGPLAGAVQETQYF
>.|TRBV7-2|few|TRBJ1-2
TGTGCCAGCAGCTTAGGGGGTCCCACGGGCGGCTACACCTTC
CASSLGGPTGGYTF
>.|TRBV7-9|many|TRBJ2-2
TGTGCCAGCAGCTTGGGTCTAGCAGGCCCCGGGGAGCTGTTTTTT
CASSLGLAGPGELFF
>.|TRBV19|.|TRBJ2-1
TGTGCCAGCGGAGGACCGACTTTTCTCAATGAGCAGTTCTTC
CASGGPTFLNEQFF
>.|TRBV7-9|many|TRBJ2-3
TGTGCCAGCAGCATCGATGCGGCGGTTAGCACAGATACGCAGTATTTT
CASSIDAAVSTDTQYF
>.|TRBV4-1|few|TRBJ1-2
TGCGCCAGCAGCCAGGGGTCACGCGAATACTATGGCTACACCTTC
CASSQGSREYYGYTF
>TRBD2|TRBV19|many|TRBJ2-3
TGTGCCAGTAGCTTTGGTAGCGGGAGTTTCGCAGATACGCAGTATTTT
CASSFGSGSFADTQYF
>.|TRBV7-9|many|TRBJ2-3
TGTGCCAGCAGCTCGGGACCGCCCACAGATACGCAGTATTTT
CASSSGPPTDTQYF
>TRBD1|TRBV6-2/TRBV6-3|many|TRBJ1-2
TGTGCCAGCAGTCCCGGGACAGGGAAGAACTATGGCTACACCTTC
CASSPGTGKNYGYTF
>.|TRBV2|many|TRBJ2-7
TGTGCCAGCAGTGACAGTGGAGCCTACGAGCAGTACTTC
CASSDSGAYEQYF
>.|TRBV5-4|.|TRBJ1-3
TGTGCCAGCAGCGTAAGGACGGGAGGAAACACCATATATTTT
CASSVRTGGNTIYF
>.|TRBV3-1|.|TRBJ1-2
TGTGCCAGCAGCCAAGTCGAGGGGTCCTACTATGGCTACACCTTC
CASSQVEGSYYGYTF
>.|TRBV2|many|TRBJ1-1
TGTGCCAGCAGACTACAGACCGGGGGCTCTGAAGCTTTCTTT
CASRLQTGGSEAFF
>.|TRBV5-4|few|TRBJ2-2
TGTGCCAGCACTCCAGCGGTGAACACCGGGGAGCTGTTTTTT
CASTPAVNTGELFF
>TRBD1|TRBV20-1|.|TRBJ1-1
TGCAGTGCCGGGGACAGGGGGCCGAACACTGAAGCTTTCTTT
CSAGDRGPNTEAFF
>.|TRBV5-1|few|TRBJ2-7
TGCGCCAGCAGTTATGCCGGGACCGCACCCGGAGAGCAGTACTTC
CASSYAGTAPGEQYF
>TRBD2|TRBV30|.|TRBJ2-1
TGTGTCTGGAGTGACGGGGGGGCCTCCTACAATGAGCAGTTCTTC
CVWSDGGASYNEQFF
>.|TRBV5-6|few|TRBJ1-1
TGTGCCAGCAGCCTAGGACAGACGATGAACACTGAAGCTTTCTTT
CASSLGQTMNTEAFF
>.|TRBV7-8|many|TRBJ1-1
TGTGCCAGCAGCTCTGATCAGACAGCGCAGCAGAACACTGAAGCTTTCTTT
CASSSDQTAQQNTEAFF
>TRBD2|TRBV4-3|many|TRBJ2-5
TGCGCCAGCAGCCACACTAGCGGAAGATCCCAAGAGACCCAGTACTTC
CASSHTSGRSQETQYF
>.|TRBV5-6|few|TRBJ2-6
TGTGCCAGCAGCTCCGACCTCTCTGGGGCCAACGTCCTGACTTTC
CASSSDLSGANVLTF
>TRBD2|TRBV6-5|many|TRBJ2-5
TGTGCCAGCAGGATTACAGAGCTAGCGGGAACAGAGACCCAGTACTTC
CASRITELAGTETQYF
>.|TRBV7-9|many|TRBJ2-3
TGTGCCAGCAGCTTAGTAGGCGGGCAGGTGGCAGGGAGCACAGATACGCAGTATTTT
CASSLVGGQVAGSTDTQYF
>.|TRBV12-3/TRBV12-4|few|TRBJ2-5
TGTGCCAGCAGGGTGACAGTTGAAGAGACCCAGTACTTC
CASRVTVEETQYF
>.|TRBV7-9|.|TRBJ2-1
TGTGCCAGCAGCTCGACTACCAGCTCCTACAATGAGCAGTTCTTC
CASSSTTSSYNEQFF
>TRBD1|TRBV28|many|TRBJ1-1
TGTGCCAGCAGTTTACACAGGGGGAGATCTGAAGCTTTCTTT
CASSLHRGRSEAFF